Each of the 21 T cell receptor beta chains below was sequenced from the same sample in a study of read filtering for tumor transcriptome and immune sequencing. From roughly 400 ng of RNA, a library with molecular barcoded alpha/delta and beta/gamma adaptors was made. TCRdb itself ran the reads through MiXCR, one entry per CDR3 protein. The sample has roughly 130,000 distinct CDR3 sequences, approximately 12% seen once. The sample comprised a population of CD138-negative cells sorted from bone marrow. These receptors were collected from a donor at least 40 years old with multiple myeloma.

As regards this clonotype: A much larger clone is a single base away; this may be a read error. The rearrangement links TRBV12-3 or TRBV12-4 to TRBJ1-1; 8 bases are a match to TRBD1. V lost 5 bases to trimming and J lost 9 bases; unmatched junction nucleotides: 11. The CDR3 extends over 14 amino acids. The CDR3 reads CASSGQGRRTKAFF. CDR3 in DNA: TGTGCCAGCAGTGGACAGGGACGGCGGACTAAAGCTTTCTTT.

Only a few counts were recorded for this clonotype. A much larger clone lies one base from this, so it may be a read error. CDR3 in DNA: TGTGCCCGCAGCGATCGTGGGGACAGCCTATCCGCTTTCTTT. It is translated as CARSDRGDSLSAFF. The V and J genes are TRBV9 and TRBJ1-1; 7 nucleotides agree with TRBD1. The germline gives CDR1 SGDLS, CDR2 YYNGEE. The CDR3 consists of 14 residues.

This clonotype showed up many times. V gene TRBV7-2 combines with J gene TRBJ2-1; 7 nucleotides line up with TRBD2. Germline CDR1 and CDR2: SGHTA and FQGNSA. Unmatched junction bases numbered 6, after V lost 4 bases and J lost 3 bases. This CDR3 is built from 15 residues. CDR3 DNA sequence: TGTGCCAGCAGCTCCGAGCCGGGGGGCTACAATGAGCAGTTCTTC. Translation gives CASSSEPGGYNEQFF. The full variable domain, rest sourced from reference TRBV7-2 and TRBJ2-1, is GAGVSQSPSNKVTEKGKDVELRCDPISGHTALYWYRQSLGQGLEFLIYFQGNSAPDKSGLPSDRFSAERTGGSVSTLTIQRTQQEDSAVYLCASSSEPGGYNEQFFGPGTRLTVL.

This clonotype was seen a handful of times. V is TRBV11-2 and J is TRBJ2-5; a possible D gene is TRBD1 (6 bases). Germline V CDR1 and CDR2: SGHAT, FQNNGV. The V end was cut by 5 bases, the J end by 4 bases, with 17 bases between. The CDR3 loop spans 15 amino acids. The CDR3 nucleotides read TGTGCCAGCAGCGCGTCCAGGGAAGGGGGAGAGACCCAGTACTTC. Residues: CASSASREGGETQYF.

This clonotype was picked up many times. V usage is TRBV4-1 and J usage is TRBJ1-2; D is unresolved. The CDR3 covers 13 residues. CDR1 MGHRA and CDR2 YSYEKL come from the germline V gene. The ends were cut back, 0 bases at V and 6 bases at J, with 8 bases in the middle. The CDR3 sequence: CASSQDGVNGYTF. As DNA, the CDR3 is TGCGCCAGCAGCCAAGATGGCGTCAATGGCTACACCTTC.

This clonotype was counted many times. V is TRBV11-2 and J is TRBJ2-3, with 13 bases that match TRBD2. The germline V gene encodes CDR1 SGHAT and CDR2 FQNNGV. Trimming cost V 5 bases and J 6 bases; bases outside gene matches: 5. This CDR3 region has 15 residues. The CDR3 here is CASSPGTSGVDTQYF. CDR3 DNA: TGTGCCAGCAGCCCCGGGACTAGCGGGGTGGATACGCAGTATTTT.

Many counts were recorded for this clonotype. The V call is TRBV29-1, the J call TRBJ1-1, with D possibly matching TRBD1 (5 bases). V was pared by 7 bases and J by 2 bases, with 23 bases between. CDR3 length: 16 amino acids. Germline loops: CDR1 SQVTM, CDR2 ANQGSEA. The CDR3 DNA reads TGCAGCGCCGGTCGAGCAACAGGTCGTATAAACACTGAAGCTTTCTTT. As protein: CSAGRATGRINTEAFF.

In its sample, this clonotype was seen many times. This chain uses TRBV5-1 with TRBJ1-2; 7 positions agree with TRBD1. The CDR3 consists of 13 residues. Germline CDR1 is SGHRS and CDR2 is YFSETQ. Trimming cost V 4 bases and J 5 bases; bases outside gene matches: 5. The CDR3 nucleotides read TGCGCCAGCAGCCCAGACAGGGCGTATGGCTACACCTTC. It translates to CASSPDRAYGYTF. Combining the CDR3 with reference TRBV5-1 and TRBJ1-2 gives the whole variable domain KAGVTQTPRYLIKTRGQQVTLSCSPISGHRSVSWYQQTPGQGLQFLFEYFSETQRNKGNFPGRFSGRQFSNSRSEMNVSTLELGDSALYLCASSPDRAYGYTFGSGTRLTVV.

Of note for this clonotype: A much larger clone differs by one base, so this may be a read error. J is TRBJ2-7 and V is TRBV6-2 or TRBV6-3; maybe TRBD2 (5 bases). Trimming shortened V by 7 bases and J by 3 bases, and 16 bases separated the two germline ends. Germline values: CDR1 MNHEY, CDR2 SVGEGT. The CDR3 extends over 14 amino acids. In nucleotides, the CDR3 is TGTGCCAGCAAGCGGACGGATGCTTTCTACGAGCAGTACTTC. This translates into CASKRTDAFYEQYF.

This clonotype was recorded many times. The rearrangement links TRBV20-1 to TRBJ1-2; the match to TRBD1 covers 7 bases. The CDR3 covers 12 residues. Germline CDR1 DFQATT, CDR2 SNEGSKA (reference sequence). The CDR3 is CTSERGQYGYTF. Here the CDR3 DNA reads TGCACGTCGGAGAGGGGGCAATATGGCTACACCTTC.

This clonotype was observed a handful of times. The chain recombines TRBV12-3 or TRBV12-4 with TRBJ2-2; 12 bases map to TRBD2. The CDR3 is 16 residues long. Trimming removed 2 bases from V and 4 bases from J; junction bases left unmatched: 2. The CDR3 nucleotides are TGTGCCAGCAGTTTAAGGGGACTAGCGGGCACCGGGGAGCTGTTTTTT. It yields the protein CASSLRGLAGTGELFF.

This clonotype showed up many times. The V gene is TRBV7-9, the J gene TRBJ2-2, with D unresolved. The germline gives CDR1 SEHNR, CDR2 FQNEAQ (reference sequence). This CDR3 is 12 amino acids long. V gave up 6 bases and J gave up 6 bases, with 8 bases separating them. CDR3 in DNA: TGTGCCAGCAGACGGACGGCCGGGGAGCTGTTTTTT. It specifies CASRRTAGELFF.

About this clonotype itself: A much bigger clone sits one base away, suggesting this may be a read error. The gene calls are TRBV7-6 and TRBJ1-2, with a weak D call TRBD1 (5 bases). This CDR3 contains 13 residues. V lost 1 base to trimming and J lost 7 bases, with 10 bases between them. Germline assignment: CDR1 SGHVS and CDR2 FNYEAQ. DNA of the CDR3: TGTGCCAGCAGCTTAGAGGGGTACTGTGGCTACACCTTC. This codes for CASSLEGYCGYTF.

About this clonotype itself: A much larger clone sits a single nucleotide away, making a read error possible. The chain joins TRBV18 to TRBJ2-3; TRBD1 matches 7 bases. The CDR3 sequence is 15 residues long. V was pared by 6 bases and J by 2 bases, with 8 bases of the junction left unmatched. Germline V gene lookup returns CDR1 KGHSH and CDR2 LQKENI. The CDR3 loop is CASSPTGPYTDTQYF. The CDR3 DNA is TGTGCCAGCTCTCCGACAGGGCCCTACACAGATACGCAGTATTTT.

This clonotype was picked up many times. The CDR3 here is CASSLNSGSAYEQYF. The CDR3 DNA sequence: TGCGCCAGCAGCCTCAATAGCGGGAGTGCCTACGAGCAGTACTTC. The V gene is TRBV5-1, the J gene TRBJ2-7; TRBD2 agrees at 9 bases. Per the germline V gene, CDR1 is SGHRS and CDR2 is YFSETQ. The CDR3 loop spans 15 amino acids. Trimming at V came to 4 bases and at J to 2 bases, leaving 7 bases not matched to a gene.

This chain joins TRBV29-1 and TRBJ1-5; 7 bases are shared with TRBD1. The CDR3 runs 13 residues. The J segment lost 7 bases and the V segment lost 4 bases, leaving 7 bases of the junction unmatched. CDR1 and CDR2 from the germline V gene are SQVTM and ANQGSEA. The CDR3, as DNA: TGCAGCGTTGGAGGGACAGACGACCAGCCCCAGCATTTT. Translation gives CSVGGTDDQPQHF.

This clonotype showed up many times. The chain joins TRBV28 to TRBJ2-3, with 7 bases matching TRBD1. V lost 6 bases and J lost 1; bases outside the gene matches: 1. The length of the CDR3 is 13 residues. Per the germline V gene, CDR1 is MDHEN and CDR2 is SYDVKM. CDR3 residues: CASSGQGTDTQYF. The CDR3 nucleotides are TGTGCCAGCAGCGGACAGGGCACAGATACGCAGTATTTT.

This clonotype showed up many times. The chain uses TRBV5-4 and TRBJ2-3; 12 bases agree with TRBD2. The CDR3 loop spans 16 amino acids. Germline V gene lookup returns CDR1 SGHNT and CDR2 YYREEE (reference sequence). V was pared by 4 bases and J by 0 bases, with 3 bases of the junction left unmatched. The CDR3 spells CASSAGLAGSTDTQYF. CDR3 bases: TGTGCCAGCAGCGCCGGACTAGCGGGGAGCACAGATACGCAGTATTTT.

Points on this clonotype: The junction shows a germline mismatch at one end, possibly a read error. The CDR3 loop is CGAGQVSPETQYF. CDR3 bases: TGCGGTGCTGGACAGGTCTCTCCGGAGACCCAGTACTTC. This chain joins TRBV20-1 and TRBJ2-5; 7 bases are a match to TRBD1. The CDR3 loop spans 13 amino acids. Germline V gives CDR1 DFQATT, CDR2 SNEGSKA (reference sequence).

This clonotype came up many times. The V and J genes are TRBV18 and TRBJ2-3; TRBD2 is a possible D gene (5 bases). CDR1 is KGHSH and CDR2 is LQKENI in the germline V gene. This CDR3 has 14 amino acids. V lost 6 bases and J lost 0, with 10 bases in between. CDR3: CASSPAGSTDTQYF. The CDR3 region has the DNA TGTGCCAGCTCCCCGGCGGGTAGCACAGATACGCAGTATTTT.

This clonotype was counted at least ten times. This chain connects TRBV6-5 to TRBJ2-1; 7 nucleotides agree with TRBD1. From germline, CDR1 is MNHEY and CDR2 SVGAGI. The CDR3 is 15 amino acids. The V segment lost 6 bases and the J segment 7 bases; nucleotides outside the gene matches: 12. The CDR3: CASRSRDSPWNEQFF. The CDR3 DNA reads TGTGCCAGCAGAAGCCGGGACAGCCCCTGGAATGAGCAGTTCTTC.